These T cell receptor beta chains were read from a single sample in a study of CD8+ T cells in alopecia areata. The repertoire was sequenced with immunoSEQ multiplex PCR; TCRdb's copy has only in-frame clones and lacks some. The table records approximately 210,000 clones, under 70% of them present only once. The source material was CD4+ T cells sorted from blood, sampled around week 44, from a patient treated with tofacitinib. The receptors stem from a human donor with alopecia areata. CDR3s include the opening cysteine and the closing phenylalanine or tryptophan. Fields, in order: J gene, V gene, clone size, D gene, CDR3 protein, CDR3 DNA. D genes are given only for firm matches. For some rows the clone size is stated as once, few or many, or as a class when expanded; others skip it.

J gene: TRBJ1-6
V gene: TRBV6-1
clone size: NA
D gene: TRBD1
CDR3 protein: CAARTGGFSPLHF
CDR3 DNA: TGTGCGGCAAGAACAGGGGGCTTTTCACCCCTCCACTTT

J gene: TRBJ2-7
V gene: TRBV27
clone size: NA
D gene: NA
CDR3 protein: CASSTRVTSSVREQYF
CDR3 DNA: TGTGCCAGCAGTACCCGGGTGACCTCGTCGGTTCGGGAGCAGTACTTC

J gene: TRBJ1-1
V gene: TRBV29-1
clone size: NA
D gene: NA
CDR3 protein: CSGQGLNTEAFF
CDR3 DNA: TGCAGCGGCCAGGGCTTGAACACTGAAGCTTTCTTT

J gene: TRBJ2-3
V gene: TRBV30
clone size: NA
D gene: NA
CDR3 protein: CAWSVLGDTQYF
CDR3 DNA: TGTGCCTGGAGTGTACTGGGGGATACGCAGTATTTT

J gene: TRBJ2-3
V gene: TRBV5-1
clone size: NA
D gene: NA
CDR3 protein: CASSLDFTDTQYF
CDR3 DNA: TGCGCCAGCAGCTTGGATTTCACAGATACGCAGTATTTT

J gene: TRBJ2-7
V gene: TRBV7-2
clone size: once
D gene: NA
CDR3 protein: CASSLVPRADEQYF
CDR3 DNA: TGTGCCAGCAGCTTAGTCCCCCGCGCCGACGAGCAGTACTTC

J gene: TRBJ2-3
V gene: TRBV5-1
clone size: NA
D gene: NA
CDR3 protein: CASSPGTETDTQYF
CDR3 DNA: TGCGCCAGCAGCCCAGGGACGGAAACAGATACGCAGTATTTT

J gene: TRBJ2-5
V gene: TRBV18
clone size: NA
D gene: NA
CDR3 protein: CASSQYREETQYF
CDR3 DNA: TGTGCCAGCTCACAATACAGGGAAGAGACCCAGTACTTC

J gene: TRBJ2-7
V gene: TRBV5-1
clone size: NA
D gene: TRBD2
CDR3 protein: CASSLRRGLSYEQYF
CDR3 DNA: TGCGCCAGCAGCTTGAGAAGGGGACTATCCTACGAGCAGTACTTC

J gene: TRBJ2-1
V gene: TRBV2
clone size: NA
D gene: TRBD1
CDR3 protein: CASISTGGRGQFF
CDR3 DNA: TGTGCCAGCATTTCGACAGGGGGCAGGGGGCAGTTCTTC

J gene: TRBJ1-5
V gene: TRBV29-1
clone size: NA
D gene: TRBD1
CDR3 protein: CSVRDRDRNQPQHF
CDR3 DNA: TGCAGCGTGAGGGACAGGGACCGTAATCAGCCCCAGCATTTT

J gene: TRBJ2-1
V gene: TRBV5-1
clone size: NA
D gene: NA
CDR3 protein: CASRSSELNNEQFF
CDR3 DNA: TGCGCCAGCCGCTCTAGCGAACTTAACAATGAGCAGTTCTTC

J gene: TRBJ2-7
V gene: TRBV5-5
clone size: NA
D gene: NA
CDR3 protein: CASSLPGVSYEQYF
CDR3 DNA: TGTGCCAGCAGCTTGCCGGGGGTGTCCTACGAGCAGTACTTC

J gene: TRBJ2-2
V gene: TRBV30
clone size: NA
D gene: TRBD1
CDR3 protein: CAWSPQGNGELFF
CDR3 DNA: TGTGCCTGGAGTCCACAGGGGAACGGGGAGCTGTTTTTT

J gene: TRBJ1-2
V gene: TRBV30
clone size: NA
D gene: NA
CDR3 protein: CAWSVQGNSFGYTF
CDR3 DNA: TGTGCCTGGAGTGTACAAGGGAATTCTTTTGGCTACACCTTC

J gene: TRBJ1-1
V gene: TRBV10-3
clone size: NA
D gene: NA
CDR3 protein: CAISADGNTEAFF
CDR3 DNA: TGTGCCATCAGCGCGGACGGGAACACTGAAGCTTTCTTT

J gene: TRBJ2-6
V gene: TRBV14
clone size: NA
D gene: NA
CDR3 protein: CASTRTDISGANVLTF
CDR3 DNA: TGTGCCAGCACCCGTACAGACATCTCTGGGGCCAACGTCCTGACTTTC

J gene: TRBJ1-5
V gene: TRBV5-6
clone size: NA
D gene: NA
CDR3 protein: CASSLGGYSNQPQHF
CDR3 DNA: TGTGCCAGCAGCTTGGGTGGGTATAGCAATCAGCCCCAGCATTTT

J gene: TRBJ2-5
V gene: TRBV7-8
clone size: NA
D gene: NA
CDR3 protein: CASSLLTGSIETQYF
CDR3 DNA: TGTGCCAGCAGCTTACTTACAGGGAGTATCGAGACCCAGTACTTC

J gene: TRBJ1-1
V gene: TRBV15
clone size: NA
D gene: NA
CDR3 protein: CATSRVDRNTEAFF
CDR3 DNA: TGTGCCACCAGCAGAGTCGACAGGAACACTGAAGCTTTCTTT

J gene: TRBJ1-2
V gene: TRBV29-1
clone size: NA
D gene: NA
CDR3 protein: CSVEDIRGPGGYTF
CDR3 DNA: TGCAGCGTTGAAGATATACGGGGGCCGGGTGGCTACACCTTC

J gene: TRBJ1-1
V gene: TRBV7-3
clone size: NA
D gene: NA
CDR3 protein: CANPSLDPVGNTEAFF
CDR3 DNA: TGTGCCAACCCCTCCCTAGACCCAGTAGGGAACACTGAAGCTTTCTTT

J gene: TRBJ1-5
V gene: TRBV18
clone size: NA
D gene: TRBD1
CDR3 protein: CASSRGQGSQPQHF
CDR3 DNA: TGTGCCAGCTCACGCGGACAGGGGAGTCAGCCCCAGCATTTT

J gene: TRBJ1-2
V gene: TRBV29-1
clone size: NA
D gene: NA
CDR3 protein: CSVDTTRADDYGYTF
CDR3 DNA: TGCAGCGTTGATACGACCCGGGCCGACGACTATGGCTACACCTTC

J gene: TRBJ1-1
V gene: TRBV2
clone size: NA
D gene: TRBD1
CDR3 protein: CASSAGTGRTFF
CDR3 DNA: TGTGCCAGCAGTGCTGGGACAGGGAGGACTTTCTTT

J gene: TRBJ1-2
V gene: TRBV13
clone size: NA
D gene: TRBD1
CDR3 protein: CASSTSLTGGRGYTF
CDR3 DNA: TGTGCCAGCTCAACCTCCCTAACAGGGGGCCGGGGCTACACCTTC

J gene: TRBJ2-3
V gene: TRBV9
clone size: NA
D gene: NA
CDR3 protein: CASSVDPGGPTDTQYF
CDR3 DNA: TGTGCCAGCAGCGTAGATCCGGGGGGCCCCACAGATACGCAGTATTTT

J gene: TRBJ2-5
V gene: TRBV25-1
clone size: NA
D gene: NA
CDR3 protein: CASRPTKVLQETQYF
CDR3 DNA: TGTGCCAGCAGACCAACGAAGGTGTTACAAGAGACCCAGTACTTC

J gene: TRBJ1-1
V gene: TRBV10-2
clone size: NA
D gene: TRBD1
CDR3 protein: CASSGQGGTEAFF
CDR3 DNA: TGCGCCAGCAGTGGACAGGGGGGCACTGAAGCTTTCTTT

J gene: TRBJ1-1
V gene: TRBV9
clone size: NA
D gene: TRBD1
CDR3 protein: CASSDGTGVTEAFF
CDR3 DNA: TGTGCCAGCAGCGACGGGACAGGGGTCACTGAAGCTTTCTTT

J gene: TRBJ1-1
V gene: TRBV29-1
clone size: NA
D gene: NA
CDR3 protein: CSAANTEAFF
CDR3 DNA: TGCAGCGCAGCGAACACTGAAGCTTTCTTT

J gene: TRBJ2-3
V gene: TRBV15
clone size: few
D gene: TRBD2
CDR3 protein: CATSARTSGGFTDTQYF
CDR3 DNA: TGTGCCACCAGCGCCCGGACTAGCGGGGGATTCACAGATACGCAGTATTTT

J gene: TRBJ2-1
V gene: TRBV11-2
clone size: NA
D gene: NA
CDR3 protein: CASSLLNSYNEQFF
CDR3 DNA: TGTGCCAGCAGCTTATTAAACTCCTACAATGAGCAGTTCTTC

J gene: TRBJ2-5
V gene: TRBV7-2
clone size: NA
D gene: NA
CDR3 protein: CASTEGATQYF
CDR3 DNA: TGTGCCAGCACCGAAGGGGCGACCCAGTACTTC

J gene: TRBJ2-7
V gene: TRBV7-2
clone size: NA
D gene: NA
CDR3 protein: CASSLSYEQYF
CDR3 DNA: TGTGCCAGCAGCTTATCTTACGAGCAGTACTTC

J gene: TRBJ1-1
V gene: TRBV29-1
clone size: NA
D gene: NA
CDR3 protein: CSVVQIGGSRVFF
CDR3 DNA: TGCAGCGTTGTTCAGATCGGGGGATCCCGAGTTTTCTTT

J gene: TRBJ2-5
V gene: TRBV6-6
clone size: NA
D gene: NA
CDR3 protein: CASSYLQVVETQYF
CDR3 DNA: TGTGCCAGCAGTTACTTGCAGGTTGTAGAGACCCAGTACTTC

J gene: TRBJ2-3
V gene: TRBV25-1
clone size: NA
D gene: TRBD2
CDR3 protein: CASGRGGEDTQYF
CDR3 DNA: TGTGCCAGCGGGAGGGGCGGGGAAGATACGCAGTATTTT

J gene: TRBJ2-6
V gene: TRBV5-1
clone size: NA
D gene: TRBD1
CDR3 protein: CASSPGDRGFSGANVLTF
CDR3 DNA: TGCGCCAGCAGCCCTGGGGACAGGGGTTTCTCCGGGGCCAACGTCCTGACTTTC

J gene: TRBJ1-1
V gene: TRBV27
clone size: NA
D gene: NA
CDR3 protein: CASSSPGALNTEAFF
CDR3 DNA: TGTGCCAGCAGTTCGCCGGGGGCCCTGAACACTGAAGCTTTCTTT

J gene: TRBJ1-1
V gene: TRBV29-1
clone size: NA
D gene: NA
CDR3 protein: CSVGPANTEAFF
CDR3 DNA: TGCAGCGTTGGTCCAGCGAACACTGAAGCTTTCTTT

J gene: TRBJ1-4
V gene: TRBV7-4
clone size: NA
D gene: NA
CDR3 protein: CASSSPVGRYEKLFF
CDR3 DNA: TGTGCCAGCAGCTCGCCGGTTGGGAGGTATGAAAAACTGTTTTTT

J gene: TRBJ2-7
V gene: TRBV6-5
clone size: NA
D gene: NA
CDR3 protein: CASSYGAPGTYEQYF
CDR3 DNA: TGTGCCAGCAGTTACGGGGCGCCTGGGACCTACGAGCAGTACTTC

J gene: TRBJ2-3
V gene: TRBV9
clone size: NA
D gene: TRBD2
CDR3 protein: CASSAGTSGGLMDTQYF
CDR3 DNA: TGTGCCAGCAGCGCCGGGACTAGCGGGGGGTTGATGGATACGCAGTATTTT

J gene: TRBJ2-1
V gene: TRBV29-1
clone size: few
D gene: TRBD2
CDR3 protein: CSGQPSGGSYNEQFF
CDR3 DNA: TGCAGCGGCCAACCTAGCGGGGGCTCCTACAATGAGCAGTTCTTC

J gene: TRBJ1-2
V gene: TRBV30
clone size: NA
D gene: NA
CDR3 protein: CAWRSRGGRGYGYTF
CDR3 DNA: TGTGCCTGGAGGTCCCGGGGGGGGAGAGGTTATGGCTACACCTTC